This TCR beta chain was sequenced during a study of blood T cell repertoires in COVID-19. Study background: The samples span acute and convalescent COVID-19 from the United States, Italy and Spain. PBMCs, B-cell-depleted T cells, or T cells were the source of the cDNA or gDNA that made up the material.

Original data processing: From reference gene primer amplification, estimates of nucleated cell counts were derived. The data were produced by immunoSEQ multiplex PCR, yet TCRdb's version contains in-frame clones alone and is incomplete. V and J calls and clone size follow that table, whereas D and trimming were derived from the DNA. The table lists about 230,000 clones, about 85% of them singletons. The CDR3 sequence is 16 residues long. CDR1 LGHNA and CDR2 YNFKEQ come from the germline V gene. The J segment lost 5 bases and the V segment lost 1 base, leaving 7 bases of the junction unmatched. The chain uses TRBV4-2 and TRBJ2-2, with 7 bases matching TRBD2. Material for sequencing was peripheral blood. The receptor's source is a man aged 40-50 years with acute or convalescent COVID-19. CDR3: CASSQVVLAVTGELFF. CDR3 sequence (DNA): TGTGCCAGCAGCCAAGTCGTCCTAGCGGTAACCGGGGAGCTGTTTTTT.